One sample yielded the 26 T cell receptor beta chains listed below, sequenced in a study of early T cells in non-severe SARS-CoV-2 infection. From the 5' RACE reads, TCRdb called clonotypes with MiXCR, one entry per CDR3 protein. This sample yields around 30,000 distinct CDR3 sequences, of which roughly 5% are seen a single time; approximately 23% belongs to the top ten. Sequenced: whole blood. The receptors derive from an adult who was a healthcare worker with PCR-confirmed SARS-CoV-2 infection or an uninfected control (not recorded which).

The rearrangement uses TRBV5-1 and TRBJ2-2; TRBD2 aligns across 13 bases. Trimming removed 4 bases from V and 7 bases from J; junction bases left unmatched: 7. The germline CDR1 and CDR2 sequences are SGHRS and YFSETQ. The CDR3 consists of 16 residues. In DNA form, the CDR3 reads TGCGCCAGCAGCCCGGGACTAGCGGGATATAACGGGGAGCTGTTTTTT. Translation gives CASSPGLAGYNGELFF.

The sample holds many counts of this clonotype. Written as DNA, the CDR3 is TGTGCCATCAGTTCCGGGACAGGGAACACCGGGGAGCTGTTTTTT. Translated, it gives CAISSGTGNTGELFF. The J gene is TRBJ2-2, the V gene TRBV10-3; 8 bases are a match to TRBD1. The ends lost 5 bases at V and 1 base at J; junction bases unmatched: 3. The CDR3 loop spans 15 amino acids. Germline CDR1 reads ENHRY; CDR2 reads SYGVKD.

This clonotype was detected ten times or more. The rearrangement uses TRBV28 and TRBJ2-7, with unresolved D. The V end lost 5 bases, the J end lost 0 bases, and 8 bases lay between the germline ends. CDR1 is MDHEN, CDR2 SYDVKM, per germline. The CDR3 extends over 13 amino acids. The CDR3 DNA sequence: TGTGCCAGCAGTGCACCTCTCTCCTACGAGCAGTACTTC. Translating it yields CASSAPLSYEQYF.

Comment on this clonotype: A read error may be the cause here, since a much bigger clone is one base away. The CDR3 ends on some other residue instead of the conserved phenylalanine or tryptophan, so this is likely a read error. This chain links TRBV20-1 with TRBJ2-1; D not certain. Looked up from germline, CDR1 is DFQATT and CDR2 is SNEGSKA (reference sequence). This CDR3 contains 14 residues. Between the trimmed V and J ends, which lost 5 bases and 3 bases, there was a span of 14 bases. CDR3 coding DNA: TGCAGTGCTCCGTTATCCGCGGACTACAATGAGCAGTTCTCC. This encodes CSAPLSADYNEQFS.

This clonotype showed up many times. The chain uses TRBV19 and TRBJ2-7; D might be TRBD2 (5 bases). The CDR3 length is 13 residues. V lost 2 bases and J lost 6, with 11 bases in between. The germline CDR1 and CDR2 sequences are LNHDA and SQIVND (reference sequence). Here the CDR3 DNA reads TGTGCCAGTAGTATACGAGGGAGTCCCGAGCAGTACTTC. It specifies CASSIRGSPEQYF.

In its sample, this clonotype was seen once. The chain is built from TRBV27 and TRBJ2-2; tentative D call: TRBD1 (6 bases). With 7 bases removed from V and 3 bases from J, the gap between germline ends came to 15 bases. This CDR3 is built from 15 residues. Germline lookup yields CDR1 MNHEY and CDR2 SMNVEV (reference sequence). The DNA of the CDR3 is TGTGCCAGCACCAGGGGCTCCCCGTACACCGGGGAGCTGTTTTTT. Translating it yields CASTRGSPYTGELFF.

This clonotype was detected ten times or more. The V and J genes are TRBV7-2 and TRBJ2-2; 12 bases agree with TRBD2. This CDR3 region has 15 residues. Germline V lookup: CDR1 SGHTA, CDR2 FQGNSA. V lost 6 bases to trimming and J lost 3 bases; unmatched junction nucleotides: 2. CDR3: CASRRLAGDTGELFF. CDR3 DNA sequence: TGTGCCAGCAGGAGACTAGCGGGGGACACCGGGGAGCTGTTTTTT.

The chain has TRBV2 and TRBJ1-5, with D perhaps TRBD1 (5 bases). The CDR3 has 15 amino acids. Germline values: CDR1 SNHLY, CDR2 FYNNEI. The V end lost 1 base, the J end lost 3 bases, and 10 bases lay between the germline ends. The CDR3 coding sequence is TGTGCCAGCAGTGAAGGCAGGGAAAACAATCAGCCCCAGCATTTT. It translates to CASSEGRENNQPQHF.

At least ten counts were recorded for this clonotype. CDR3 nucleotides: TGTGCCAGCTCACCGATGACAGGGGAGGAGCAGTACTTC. It is translated as CASSPMTGEEQYF. This chain links TRBV18 with TRBJ2-7; TRBD1 agrees at 8 bases. CDR3 length: 13 residues. In germline, CDR1 is KGHSH, CDR2 LQKENI. The ends lost 3 bases at V and 7 bases at J; junction bases unmatched: 5. The full variable domain, in which reference TRBV18 and TRBJ2-7 provide the parts outside the CDR3, is NAGVMQNPRHLVRRRGQEARLRCSPMKGHSHVYWYRQLPEEGLKFMVYLQKENIIDESGMPKERFSAEFPKEGPSILRIQQVVRGDSAAYFCASSPMTGEEQYFGPGTRLTVT.

This rearrangement joins TRBV12-3 or TRBV12-4 to TRBJ2-2; 8 bases map to TRBD1. CDR3 size: 16 residues. V lost 5 bases, J lost 2 bases, and 7 bases stayed unmatched. DNA of the CDR3: TGTGCCAGCAGTCCCCGGACAGGGCCCAACACCGGGGAGCTGTTTTTT. Protein sequence: CASSPRTGPNTGELFF.

This chain links TRBV7-2 with TRBJ2-7, with D uncertain. CDR1 is SGHTA, CDR2 FQGNSA, per germline. This CDR3 has 13 residues. V gave up 2 bases and J gave up 3 bases, with 8 bases separating them. The CDR3 here is CASSLHPVYEQYF. For the CDR3, the DNA is TGTGCCAGCAGCTTACACCCCGTCTACGAGCAGTACTTC.

This chain connects TRBV7-9 to TRBJ1-2, with D perhaps TRBD1 (5 bases). Trimming removed 1 base from V and 2 bases from J, with 11 bases in between. CDR3 length: 15 residues. Germline loops: CDR1 SEHNR, CDR2 FQNEAQ (reference sequence). The CDR3 reads CASSLGTAGNYGYTF. The CDR3 nucleotides are TGTGCCAGCAGCTTAGGCACTGCAGGGAACTATGGCTACACCTTC.

This clonotype occurred many times. J is TRBJ2-1 and V is TRBV27; D is uncertain. Trimming took 6 bases from V and 0 from J, leaving 21 bases between them. The CDR3 is 18 amino acids. Germline CDR1 reads MNHEY; CDR2 reads SMNVEV (reference sequence). The CDR3 DNA reads as TGTGCCAGCAGCCAAAGCCTGTGGGCGGCGAGCTCCTACAATGAGCAGTTCTTC. As protein: CASSQSLWAASSYNEQFF.

This clonotype was detected ten times or more. The V call is TRBV6-5, the J call TRBJ1-6, with D perhaps TRBD1 (6 bases). Per the germline V gene, CDR1 is MNHEY and CDR2 is SVGAGI. CDR3 length: 15 amino acids. V lost 0 bases and J 7 bases, leaving 10 bases between the germline ends. CDR3 loop: CASSYSPGENSPLHF. Here the CDR3 DNA reads TGTGCCAGCAGTTACTCGCCAGGGGAAAATTCACCCCTCCACTTT.

This clonotype was detected only a few times. The chain employs TRBV7-3 and TRBJ2-3; the D gene is possibly TRBD1 (5 bases). This CDR3 is built from 14 residues. Trimming left V 5 bases short and J 2 bases short, with 11 bases between. Germline CDR1 reads SGHTA; CDR2 reads FQGTGA. CDR3 DNA: TGTGCCAGCAGCAGGGGCGCCTTCACAGATACGCAGTATTTT. It encodes CASSRGAFTDTQYF.

This clonotype was picked up many times. CDR3: CASSPAGVSYNEQFF. The CDR3 bases are TGTGCCAGCAGCCCAGCGGGAGTCTCCTACAATGAGCAGTTCTTC. The chain joins TRBV12-3 or TRBV12-4 to TRBJ2-1, with 8 bases aligning to TRBD2. CDR3 length: 15 residues. V trimming: 6 bases; J trimming: 0 bases; junction bases outside the gene matches: 4.

This clonotype was observed many times. The chain is built from TRBV7-2 and TRBJ2-1; D might be TRBD2 (7 bases). Per the germline V gene, CDR1 is SGHTA and CDR2 is FQGNSA. V dropped 7 bases and J dropped 7 bases, with 17 bases sitting between them. This CDR3 region has 14 residues. CDR3 sequence: CASINRGGGNEQFF. The CDR3 DNA reads TGTGCCAGCATCAATAGAGGGGGGGGAAATGAGCAGTTCTTC.

This clonotype showed up just a few times. One junction end does not reproduce the germline sequence, and a read error may be involved. The rearrangement uses TRBV7-7 and TRBJ2-3; 8 nucleotides agree with TRBD2. CDR1 is SSHAT and CDR2 is FNYEAQ in the germline V gene (reference sequence). The CDR3 is 16 residues long. The CDR3 reads CASSHEPGGGTDTQYF. The CDR3 region has the DNA TGTGCTAGCAGCCACGAACCGGGGGGGGGCACAGATACGCAGTATTTT.

In its sample, this clonotype was seen many times. The chain links TRBV19 to TRBJ1-5; maybe TRBD1 (6 bases). Looked up from germline, CDR1 is LNHDA and CDR2 is SQIVND (reference sequence). The CDR3 totals 16 residues. Trimming took 6 bases from V and 5 from J, leaving 20 bases between them. The CDR3, as DNA: TGTGCCAGTAGAACAGGGTGGGGGCCTATCGATCAGCCCCAGCATTTT. Residues: CASRTGWGPIDQPQHF.

This clonotype qualifies as medium-sized. The CDR3 spells CASSLTGVNTEAFF. The CDR3 DNA follows: TGTGCCAGCAGTTTGACGGGTGTGAACACTGAAGCTTTCTTT. The J gene is TRBJ1-1, the V gene TRBV12-3 or TRBV12-4; D not resolved. This CDR3 has 14 residues. The V end lost 3 bases, the J end lost 0 bases, and 8 bases lay between the germline ends.

This clonotype was recorded a few times. The chain links TRBV4-1 to TRBJ2-1, with 10 nucleotides matching TRBD2. CDR3 length: 18 amino acids. Germline CDR1 MGHRA, CDR2 YSYEKL. V was clipped by 1 base and J by 2 bases; unmatched bases: 8. The CDR3 loop is CASSQAGLAGDTYNEQFF. The CDR3 coding sequence is TGCGCCAGCAGCCAAGCCGGGCTAGCGGGGGATACCTACAATGAGCAGTTCTTC.

The table lists this clonotype with a few counts. The chain is built from TRBV18 and TRBJ2-5; maybe TRBD1 (5 bases). Germline assignment: CDR1 KGHSH and CDR2 LQKENI. CDR3 length: 14 amino acids. Trimming stripped 1 base from V and 5 bases from J, with 11 bases between. The CDR3 reads CASSPQSGHETQYF. DNA of the CDR3: TGTGCCAGCTCACCACAGTCAGGGCACGAGACCCAGTACTTC. The full variable domain, in which reference TRBV18 and TRBJ2-5 provide the parts outside the CDR3, is NAGVMQNPRHLVRRRGQEARLRCSPMKGHSHVYWYRQLPEEGLKFMVYLQKENIIDESGMPKERFSAEFPKEGPSILRIQQVVRGDSAAYFCASSPQSGHETQYFGPGTRLLVL.

Many counts were recorded for this clonotype. The chain has TRBV12-3 or TRBV12-4 and TRBJ2-7; 8 nucleotides match TRBD1. This CDR3 contains 13 residues. The V segment lost 2 bases and the J segment 3 bases; nucleotides outside the gene matches: 0. The chain's CDR3 is CASSLTGGYEQYF. The CDR3 nucleotides read TGTGCCAGCAGTTTAACAGGGGGCTACGAGCAGTACTTC.

This clonotype was seen a handful of times. V gene TRBV9 combines with J gene TRBJ2-7; D may correspond to TRBD1 or TRBD2 (7 bases each). The CDR3 loop spans 15 amino acids. Trimming shortened V by 0 bases and J by 3 bases, and 13 bases separated the two germline ends. Germline CDR1 is SGDLS and CDR2 is YYNGEE. The CDR3 coding sequence is TGTGCCAGCAGCGTAGGACTAGCAGGGGGCTACGAGCAGTACTTC. Residues: CASSVGLAGGYEQYF.

At least ten counts were recorded for this clonotype. V and J are TRBV7-9 and TRBJ2-7; 7 positions match TRBD1. The CDR3 extends over 14 amino acids. V lost 2 bases, J lost 5 bases, and 6 bases stayed unmatched. Germline-derived CDR1 and CDR2 are SEHNR and FQNEAQ (reference sequence). CDR3 sequence reads: CASSLLDRDHEQYF. CDR3 sequence (DNA): TGTGCCAGCAGCTTACTAGACAGGGACCACGAGCAGTACTTC. Full variable domain (remainder filled in from reference TRBV7-9 and TRBJ2-7): DTGVSQNPRHKITKRGQNVTFRCDPISEHNRLYWYRQTLGQGPEFLTYFQNEAQLEKSRLLSDRFSAERPKGSFSTLEIQRTEQGDSAMYLCASSLLDRDHEQYFGPGTRLTVT.

V is TRBV27 and J is TRBJ2-5, with D unresolved. This CDR3 is built from 14 residues. V lost 2 bases, J lost 4 bases, and 11 bases lay in between. The V gene's germline CDR1 is MNHEY and CDR2 SMNVEV (reference sequence). CDR3 sequence: CASSLSPTGETQYF. CDR3 DNA: TGTGCCAGCAGTTTAAGTCCGACGGGAGAGACCCAGTACTTC.